The 15 T cell receptor beta chains below come from one sample, sequenced in a study of OX40 agonist ivuxolimab in advanced cancers. Assay: immunoSEQ multiplex PCR; the TCRdb copy retains only in-frame clones and omits some. Seen here are 55,000 to 75,000 clones, around 84% observed once, and the top ten hold roughly 1.1%. This sample comprised CD4+ or CD8+ T cells sorted from blood, obtained in a trial of the OX40 agonist ivuxolimab. These receptors came from an adult with an advanced solid tumor such as melanoma, head and neck, liver or kidney cancer.

The chain links TRBV25-1 to TRBJ1-6; 9 positions agree with TRBD1. CDR1 is MGHDK, CDR2 SYGVNS, per germline. The CDR3 has 16 amino acids. V shed 3 bases and J 4 bases; nucleotides not matched to a gene: 4. CDR3 residues: CASSDPGTGYNSPLHF. The CDR3 nucleotides read TGTGCCAGCAGTGACCCCGGGACAGGGTATAATTCACCCCTCCACTTT.

V and J are TRBV27 and TRBJ1-1; D possibly corresponds to TRBD1 (6 bases). The CDR3 contains 16 residues. Looked up from germline, CDR1 is MNHEY and CDR2 is SMNVEV (reference sequence). V was pared by 6 bases and J by 0 bases, with 17 bases between. As DNA, the CDR3 is TGTGCCAGCAGGTCAGCACAGGGTGGCATGAACACTGAAGCTTTCTTT. Protein product: CASRSAQGGMNTEAFF.

The V gene is TRBV7-2, the J gene TRBJ2-1, with D tentatively TRBD1 (6 bases). Between the trimmed V and J ends, which lost 5 bases and 4 bases, there was a span of 12 bases. The CDR3 has 14 amino acids. Germline V CDR1 and CDR2: SGHTA, FQGNSA. The DNA of the CDR3 is TGTGCCAGCAGCACGGGGACACCTTACAATGAGCAGTTCTTC. This codes for CASSTGTPYNEQFF. The whole variable domain, filled in from reference TRBV7-2 and TRBJ2-1, reads GAGVSQSPSNKVTEKGKDVELRCDPISGHTALYWYRQSLGQGLEFLIYFQGNSAPDKSGLPSDRFSAERTGGSVSTLTIQRTQQEDSAVYLCASSTGTPYNEQFFGPGTRLTVL.

This chain connects TRBV9 to TRBJ2-7; 9 nucleotides agree with TRBD1. The CDR3 loop spans 17 amino acids. J was trimmed by 2 bases and V by 0 bases; bases with no gene match: 9. Germline V gives CDR1 SGDLS, CDR2 YYNGEE. CDR3 sequence reads: CASSVAAYGTGTYEQYF. In nucleotides, the CDR3 is TGTGCCAGCAGCGTAGCTGCTTATGGGACAGGGACCTACGAGCAGTACTTC.

The chain combines TRBV6-5 with TRBJ2-3; no clear D gene. Germline-derived CDR1 and CDR2 are MNHEY and SVGAGI. This CDR3 is built from 14 residues. The V end lost 6 bases, the J end lost 0 bases, and 10 bases lay between the germline ends. CDR3 residues: CASRPKISTDTQYF. The DNA of the CDR3 is TGTGCCAGCAGGCCCAAGATAAGCACAGATACGCAGTATTTT.

The J gene is TRBJ2-3, the V gene TRBV7-6; TRBD2 agrees at 13 bases. Unmatched junction bases numbered 9, after V lost 2 bases and J lost 4 bases. The CDR3 length is 18 residues. The germline gives CDR1 SGHVS, CDR2 FNYEAQ. The chain's CDR3 is CASSLQPGLAGVADTQYF. The CDR3, as DNA: TGTGCCAGCAGCTTACAGCCTGGACTAGCGGGGGTGGCAGATACGCAGTATTTT.

The V call is TRBV21-1, the J call TRBJ2-4; the table's D gene call, TRBD1, was not cross checked with the DNA. TRBV21-1 is assigned pseudogene status. This CDR3 comprises 18 residues. Written as DNA, the CDR3 is TGTGCCAGCAGGACCGGGACAGGGGTCCCCGGAGCCAAAAACATTCAGTACTTC. Its protein is CASRTGTGVPGAKNIQYF.

The chain uses TRBV29-1 and TRBJ2-3; perhaps TRBD1 as D (6 bases). The CDR3 runs to 14 residues. Trimming removed 5 bases from V and 2 bases from J, with 14 bases in between. CDR1 is SQVTM and CDR2 is ANQGSEA in the germline V gene. This CDR3 is CSVRPGAPTDTQYF. The DNA of the CDR3 is TGCAGCGTTCGTCCAGGGGCCCCCACAGATACGCAGTATTTT.

A note on this clone: The same CDR3 can be traced to other DNA sequences in this sample. The chain joins TRBV5-1 to TRBJ2-5; D is ambiguous. CDR3 length: 14 residues. CDR1 is SGHRS and CDR2 is YFSETQ in the germline V gene. Trimming pared 0 bases from V and 1 base from J, leaving 7 bases between. In nucleotides, the CDR3 is TGCGCCAGCAGCTTGGTACAGCCCCAAGAGACCCAGTACTTC. This encodes CASSLVQPQETQYF.

The genes are TRBV9 and TRBJ1-5, with TRBD1 as a possible D gene (5 bases). CDR3 size: 16 residues. Deletions cut 5 bases from V and 4 bases from J, with 19 bases between. Germline lookup yields CDR1 SGDLS and CDR2 YYNGEE. The CDR3 here is CASSGEVRGLNQPQHF. The CDR3 nucleotides read TGTGCCAGCAGTGGAGAGGTCCGGGGCCTGAATCAGCCCCAGCATTTT.

This sequence joins TRBV7-2 and TRBJ2-7; D remains unclear. The CDR3 is 14 amino acids. Germline V gene lookup returns CDR1 SGHTA and CDR2 FQGNSA. Trimming removed 4 bases at V and 1 base at J, with 11 bases between. The CDR3 DNA follows: TGTGCCAGCAGCTCGTTTCTGGCGTCCTACGAGCAGTACTTC. Translation: CASSSFLASYEQYF.

Turning to this clone: This same CDR3 is encoded by further DNA sequences in the sample. V usage is TRBV7-2 and J usage is TRBJ2-5; D might be TRBD2 (5 bases). Per germline, CDR1 SGHTA and CDR2 FQGNSA. Between the trimmed V and J ends, which lost 6 bases and 5 bases, there was a span of 7 bases. The CDR3 extends over 11 amino acids. The CDR3 DNA follows: TGTGCCAGCAGTTCGGGGGAGACCCAGTACTTC. It yields the protein CASSSGETQYF.

V and J are TRBV9 and TRBJ2-2; 8 bases align to TRBD2. V trimming: 4 bases; J trimming: 5 bases; junction bases outside the gene matches: 10. CDR1 SGDLS and CDR2 YYNGEE come from the germline V gene. The CDR3 is 16 amino acids. The CDR3 is CASSRASGGLTGELFF. The DNA for the CDR3 is TGTGCCAGCAGCCGAGCCAGCGGGGGCTTAACCGGGGAGCTGTTTTTT.

The chain has TRBV9 and TRBJ1-5; the D is unclear. The germline gives CDR1 SGDLS, CDR2 YYNGEE. The CDR3 has 14 amino acids. V lost 4 bases and J lost 4, with 12 bases in between. CDR3 loop: CASSPAPLNQPQHF. For the CDR3, the DNA is TGTGCCAGCAGCCCTGCCCCCCTTAATCAGCCCCAGCATTTT.

The chain recombines TRBV7-9 with TRBJ1-1, with TRBD1 as a possible D gene (5 bases). V dropped 7 bases and J dropped 4 bases, with 10 bases sitting between them. In germline, CDR1 is SEHNR, CDR2 FQNEAQ (reference sequence). The CDR3 is 12 amino acids. The CDR3 loop reads CASTTGSTEAFF. The CDR3 DNA reads as TGTGCCAGCACCACAGGATCCACTGAAGCTTTCTTT.